This record looks at one TCR beta chain sequence and its context. The repertoire was sequenced with immunoSEQ multiplex PCR; TCRdb's copy has only in-frame clones and lacks some. The sample consists of 200,000 to 250,000 clones, 87% of them appearing once. The data stem from a study of blood T cell repertoires in COVID-19. The receptor was derived from a woman younger than 30 who had recovered from COVID-19. The sequencing input was peripheral blood.

The CDR3 DNA is TGTGCCTGGCGGACAGGGGATGCCGGGGAGCTGTTTTTT. Translation: CAWRTGDAGELFF. The chain couples TRBV30 to TRBJ2-2; 9 bases map to TRBD1. The CDR3 runs to 13 residues. Germline CDR1 is GTSNPN and CDR2 is SVGIG (reference sequence). V dropped 5 bases and J dropped 6; count of bases not matched to a gene: 4.